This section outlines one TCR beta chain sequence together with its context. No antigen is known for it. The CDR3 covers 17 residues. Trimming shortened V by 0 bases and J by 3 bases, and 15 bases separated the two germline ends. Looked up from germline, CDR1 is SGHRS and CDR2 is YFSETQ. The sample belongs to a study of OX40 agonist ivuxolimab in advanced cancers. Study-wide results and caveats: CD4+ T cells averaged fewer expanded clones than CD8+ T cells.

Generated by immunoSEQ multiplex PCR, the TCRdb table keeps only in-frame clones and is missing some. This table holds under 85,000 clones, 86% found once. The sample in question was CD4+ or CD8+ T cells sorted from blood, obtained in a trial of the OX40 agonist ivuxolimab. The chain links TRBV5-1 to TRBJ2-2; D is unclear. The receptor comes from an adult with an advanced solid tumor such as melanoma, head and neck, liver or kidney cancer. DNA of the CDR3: TGCGCCAGCAGCTTGGATCGTTCGAGCGTCTACACCGGGGAGCTGTTTTTT. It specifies CASSLDRSSVYTGELFF.